These 28 T cell receptor beta chains were sequenced from one sample in a study of OX40 agonist ivuxolimab in advanced cancers. The repertoire was sequenced with immunoSEQ multiplex PCR; TCRdb's copy has only in-frame clones and lacks some. The sample contains about 66,000 clones, 85% to 90% of which appear only once. Sequences were derived from CD4+ or CD8+ T cells sorted from blood, sampled in a trial of the OX40 agonist ivuxolimab. These receptors all come from an adult with an advanced solid tumor such as melanoma, head and neck, liver or kidney cancer.

In its sample, this clone was seen once. This chain connects TRBV5-1 to TRBJ2-7, with D possibly being TRBD1 (6 bases). The CDR3 loop spans 13 amino acids. Trimming took off 1 base at V and 6 bases at J, with 11 bases between the two ends. In germline, CDR1 is SGHRS, CDR2 YFSETQ. The CDR3 nucleotides read TGCGCCAGCAGCTTGTTAGGGGGTGGCGAGCAGTACTTC. Protein product: CASSLLGGGEQYF.

This clone has just a few counts. This rearrangement joins TRBV19 to TRBJ1-3; no definite D call. Trimming took off 4 bases at V and 0 bases at J, with 10 bases between the two ends. Germline V gene sequence: CDR1 LNHDA, CDR2 SQIVND (reference sequence). The CDR3 loop spans 15 amino acids. The CDR3 DNA sequence: TGTGCCAGTAGTACCCCGAACCTCTCTGGAAACACCATATATTTT. Encoded protein: CASSTPNLSGNTIYF.

V gene TRBV27 combines with J gene TRBJ1-4, with D perhaps matching TRBD1 (6 bases). From germline, CDR1 is MNHEY and CDR2 SMNVEV (reference sequence). Deletions cut 7 bases from V and 0 bases from J, with 18 bases between. The CDR3 sequence is 17 residues long. CDR3 sequence reads: CASTRGGGDATNEKLFF. The CDR3 DNA sequence: TGTGCCAGCACCCGAGGAGGGGGAGACGCAACTAATGAAAAACTGTTTTTT.

The chain has TRBV6-5 and TRBJ1-1, with 11 bases matching TRBD1. Germline CDR1 reads MNHEY; CDR2 reads SVGAGI. The V and J ends lost 6 bases and 7 bases, in that order; junction bases with no gene match: 10. This CDR3 has 15 residues. The CDR3: CASRLIPGQGDEAFF. CDR3 DNA: TGTGCCAGCAGACTTATACCGGGACAGGGGGATGAAGCTTTCTTT.

The chain links TRBV11-2 to TRBJ2-1; D unclear. CDR1 and CDR2 (germline): SGHAT, FQNNGV. V was pared by 5 bases and J by 10 bases, with 15 bases between. This CDR3 comprises 13 residues. The CDR3 DNA sequence: TGTGCCAGCAGCCCATCTACTGTCTCCGAGCAGTTCTTC. Protein: CASSPSTVSEQFF.

The chain links TRBV6-5 to TRBJ2-5; a possible D gene is TRBD1 (6 bases). This CDR3 has 15 amino acids. Between the trimmed V and J ends, which lost 6 bases and 0 bases, there was a span of 14 bases. CDR1 and CDR2 (germline): MNHEY, SVGAGI. DNA of the CDR3: TGTGCCAGCAGCCCCGACAGGCGCAACCAAGAGACCCAGTACTTC. Protein: CASSPDRRNQETQYF.

This clone was observed a handful of times. This chain connects TRBV27 to TRBJ1-6; no firm D call. Trimming shortened V by 6 bases and J by 10 bases, and 16 bases separated the two germline ends. This CDR3 has 14 amino acids. CDR1 is MNHEY, CDR2 SMNVEV, per germline (reference sequence). CDR3 DNA sequence: TGTGCCAGCAGGAGTAACGTCTTCTTGTCACCCCTCCACTTT. Translated: CASRSNVFLSPLHF.

This clone has just a few counts. The V and J genes are TRBV2 and TRBJ1-4; D remains ambiguous. Trimming took 5 bases from V and 8 from J, leaving 12 bases between them. Looked up from germline, CDR1 is SNHLY and CDR2 is FYNNEI. The CDR3 runs to 13 residues. CDR3 coding DNA: TGTGCCAGCAGTCCGAATGGGGAGGAAAAACTGTTTTTT. It yields the protein CASSPNGEEKLFF.

This clone has only a few counts. V usage is TRBV5-1 and J usage is TRBJ2-3; tentatively, D is TRBD1 (6 bases). V was trimmed by 4 bases and J by 1 base, leaving 13 bases between them. Germline CDR1 is SGHRS and CDR2 is YFSETQ. This CDR3 contains 15 residues. The CDR3 coding sequence is TGCGCCAGCAGCAGGGACAACTCCGGCACAGATACGCAGTATTTT. Its translation: CASSRDNSGTDTQYF.

The genes are TRBV5-4 and TRBJ2-2, with a possible D match to TRBD1 (7 bases). Germline CDR1 SGHNT, CDR2 YYREEE (reference sequence). This CDR3 is built from 16 residues. V was clipped by 4 bases and J by 0 bases, with 13 bases between them. The CDR3 DNA reads as TGTGCCAGCAGCCCTGTCAGGGGGGCGAACACCGGGGAGCTGTTTTTT. Amino acids: CASSPVRGANTGELFF.

The chain employs TRBV6-1 and TRBJ1-2; D call uncertain. Trimming took off 5 bases at V and 4 bases at J, with 8 bases between the two ends. This CDR3 comprises 12 residues. Germline V gene sequence: CDR1 MNHNS, CDR2 SASEGT. CDR3 bases: TGTGCCAGCAGTCACACCCCCTATGGCTACACCTTC. Protein: CASSHTPYGYTF.

The chain has TRBV7-3 and TRBJ2-2; 9 positions match TRBD2. The V segment lost 4 bases and the J segment 6 bases; nucleotides outside the gene matches: 15. Germline V gives CDR1 SGHTA, CDR2 FQGTGA. The CDR3 sequence is 18 residues long. This CDR3 is CASSSRVAGARNSGELFF. The CDR3 coding sequence is TGTGCCAGCAGCTCCCGGGTAGCGGGGGCCCGGAATTCCGGGGAGCTGTTTTTT.

The V call is TRBV6-5, the J call TRBJ1-1; D remains ambiguous. The CDR3 runs 14 residues. Germline values: CDR1 MNHEY, CDR2 SVGAGI. Trimming took off 5 bases at V and 0 bases at J, with 10 bases between the two ends. The CDR3 loop is CASSTNRLNTEAFF. The CDR3 DNA sequence: TGTGCCAGCAGTACCAACCGGTTGAACACTGAAGCTTTCTTT.

The chain links TRBV15 to TRBJ2-6; D may match TRBD1 or TRBD2 (6 bases each). Germline V lookup: CDR1 LNHNV, CDR2 YYDKDF (reference sequence). V lost 5 bases and J lost 4, with 9 bases in between. CDR3 length equals 14 residues. The CDR3: CATSPGAGANVLTF. The CDR3 nucleotides read TGTGCCACCAGCCCGGGGGCCGGGGCCAACGTCCTGACTTTC.

The chain's CDR3 is CASSPSGGYNEQFF. Written as DNA, the CDR3 is TGTGCCAGCAGTCCTAGCGGGGGTTACAATGAGCAGTTCTTC. V is TRBV7-8 and J is TRBJ2-1, with 10 bases that match TRBD2. J lost 4 bases, V lost 6 bases, and 3 bases had no gene match. The germline CDR1 and CDR2 sequences are SGHVS and FQNEAQ. CDR3 length: 14 amino acids.

The J gene is TRBJ1-1, the V gene TRBV5-4; 9 bases agree with TRBD1. Germline CDR1 is SGHNT and CDR2 is YYREEE (reference sequence). This CDR3 contains 15 residues. V lost 4 bases, J lost 3 bases, and 7 bases stayed unmatched. CDR3: CASSQQGALDTEAFF. In DNA form, the CDR3 reads TGTGCCAGCAGCCAACAGGGGGCGCTGGACACTGAAGCTTTCTTT.

This sequence joins TRBV5-5 and TRBJ1-2; perhaps TRBD1 as D (6 bases). Germline CDR1 SGHKS, CDR2 YYEKEE (reference sequence). V lost 0 bases and J 5 bases, leaving 17 bases between the germline ends. The CDR3 totals 16 residues. The CDR3 spells CASSLASGADSYGYTF. DNA of the CDR3: TGTGCCAGCAGCTTGGCCTCGGGGGCCGACTCTTATGGCTACACCTTC.

The V call is TRBV18, the J call TRBJ1-4, with 7 bases fitting TRBD1. Germline values: CDR1 KGHSH, CDR2 LQKENI. The CDR3 totals 15 residues. V shed 2 bases and J 4 bases; nucleotides not matched to a gene: 4. DNA for the CDR3: TGTGCCAGCTCACCAAGTCAGGGGGTTAATGAAAAACTGTTTTTT. This encodes CASSPSQGVNEKLFF.

The chain couples TRBV9 to TRBJ2-7; D is unresolved. V lost 4 bases to trimming and J lost 4 bases, with 18 bases between them. The germline CDR1 and CDR2 sequences are SGDLS and YYNGEE. The CDR3 totals 15 residues. The CDR3 sequence is CASSPLEDGAYEQYF. As DNA, the CDR3 is TGTGCCAGCAGCCCCCTTGAGGACGGTGCATACGAGCAGTACTTC.

The gene calls are TRBV10-3 and TRBJ2-7; 9 positions agree with TRBD1. The length of the CDR3 is 13 residues. V lost 10 bases and J lost 2; bases outside the gene matches: 6. From germline, CDR1 is ENHRY and CDR2 SYGVKD. The CDR3 nucleotides are TGTGCCACTGGGACAGGGATCCCCTACGAGCAGTACTTC. The encoded protein is CATGTGIPYEQYF.

This chain uses TRBV28 with TRBJ1-1; D may be TRBD1 (6 bases). Per the germline V gene, CDR1 is MDHEN and CDR2 is SYDVKM. The CDR3 totals 14 residues. Trimming shortened V by 6 bases and J by 5 bases, and 16 bases separated the two germline ends. The CDR3 DNA reads TGTGCCAGCAGCTTGGACAGTCTAGGGACTGAAGCTTTCTTT. Translating it yields CASSLDSLGTEAFF.

This clone was detected once. V gene TRBV2 combines with J gene TRBJ1-5; D is uncertain. The germline V and J ends were trimmed by 6 bases and 0 bases, with 15 bases remaining between them. This CDR3 comprises 16 residues. From germline, CDR1 is SNHLY and CDR2 FYNNEI. CDR3 sequence reads: CASRGVETHSNQPQHF. The CDR3 DNA reads as TGTGCCAGCAGGGGAGTGGAGACACATAGCAATCAGCCCCAGCATTTT.

This sequence joins TRBV28 and TRBJ1-1; D not resolved. Trimming removed 4 bases at V and 6 bases at J, with 18 bases between. CDR1 is MDHEN, CDR2 SYDVKM, per germline. The CDR3 totals 15 residues. DNA of the CDR3: TGTGCCAGCAGTTCCCCCGGAGGGCACGGCGCTGAAGCTTTCTTT. It translates to CASSSPGGHGAEAFF.

The V call is TRBV10-3, the J call TRBJ2-1; possibly TRBD1 or TRBD2 for D (6 bases each). V was clipped by 7 bases and J by 8 bases, with 27 bases between them. This CDR3 has 17 amino acids. CDR1 ENHRY and CDR2 SYGVKD come from the germline V gene. For the CDR3, the DNA is TGTGCCATCAAAAAAAAGGAGGGGGACTTCCTGGCCGATGAGCAGTTCTTC. It yields the protein CAIKKKEGDFLADEQFF.

The sample holds a few counts of this clone. The rearrangement uses TRBV2 and TRBJ1-6, with D uncertain. The CDR3 contains 16 residues. CDR1 SNHLY and CDR2 FYNNEI come from the germline V gene. V was pared by 7 bases and J by 3 bases, with 16 bases between. The CDR3 DNA follows: TGTGCCAGCATGTACGGAATACCCTTCTATAATTCACCCCTCCACTTT. Protein: CASMYGIPFYNSPLHF. Full variable domain (remainder filled in from reference TRBV2 and TRBJ1-6): EPEVTQTPSHQVTQMGQEVILRCVPISNHLYFYWYRQILGQKVEFLVSFYNNEISEKSEIFDDQFSVERPDGSNFTLKIRSTKLEDSAMYFCASMYGIPFYNSPLHFGNGTRLTVT.

V and J are TRBV19 and TRBJ1-2, with D possibly being TRBD1 (5 bases). The CDR3 has 13 residues. Between the trimmed V and J ends, which lost 5 bases and 5 bases, there was a span of 12 bases. The germline V gene encodes CDR1 LNHDA and CDR2 SQIVND (reference sequence). CDR3 residues: CASSFQGWYGYTF. The CDR3, as DNA: TGTGCCAGTAGTTTTCAGGGTTGGTATGGCTACACCTTC.

The J gene is TRBJ2-7, the V gene TRBV28; D may be TRBD2 (5 bases). Germline loops: CDR1 MDHEN, CDR2 SYDVKM. Trimming stripped 6 bases from V and 4 bases from J, with 10 bases between. The CDR3 covers 12 residues. The CDR3 nucleotides are TGTGCCAGCAGAACAAGGACTTACGAGCAGTACTTC. Translated, it gives CASRTRTYEQYF.

The chain is built from TRBV7-9 and TRBJ1-4, with 7 positions matching TRBD1. Germline CDR1 is SEHNR and CDR2 is FQNEAQ (reference sequence). V was clipped by 8 bases and J by 7 bases; unmatched bases: 10. The CDR3 length is 14 residues. In DNA, the CDR3 is TGTGCCAGCGCCAACCGGGACAGTCGTGAAAAACTGTTTTTT. It specifies CASANRDSREKLFF.